This TCR beta chain was sequenced in a study of monozygotic twins with inflammatory bowel disease. Regarding the study as a whole: A single strong clonotype or signal linked to IBD was not supported. Compared with healthy co-twins, IBD patients showed reduced TCRbeta repertoire diversity by inverse Simpson.

CDR1 and CDR2 from the germline V gene are ENHRY and SYGVKD. The CDR3 covers 13 residues. A template switching step added UMIs, each with a 6-nucleotide sample barcode. TCRdb re-called the 5' RACE reads, yielding one record per CDR3 amino acid sequence without DNA. The specimen's table records approximately 340,000 distinct CDR3 sequences. Unfractionated whole blood yielded total RNA, and T cells were not sorted. Turning to this clonotype: The antigen is not known.

Sequenced material: blood. The chain couples TRBV10-3 to TRBJ2-5. This sequence originates from a human donor with ulcerative colitis or Crohn's disease, or a healthy co-twin of an affected twin (not recorded which). CDR3 in amino acids: CAISAAWGETQYF.